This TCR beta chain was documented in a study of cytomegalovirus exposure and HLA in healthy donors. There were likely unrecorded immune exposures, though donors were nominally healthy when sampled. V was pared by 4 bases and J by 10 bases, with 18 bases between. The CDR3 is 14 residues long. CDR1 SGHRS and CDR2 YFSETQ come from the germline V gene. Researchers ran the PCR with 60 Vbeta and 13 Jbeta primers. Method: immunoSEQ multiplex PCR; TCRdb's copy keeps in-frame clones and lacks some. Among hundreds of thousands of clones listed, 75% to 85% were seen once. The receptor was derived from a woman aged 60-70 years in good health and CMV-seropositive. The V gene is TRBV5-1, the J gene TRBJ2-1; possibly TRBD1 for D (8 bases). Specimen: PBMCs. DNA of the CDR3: TGCGCCAGCAGCCCATCACAGGGGGGGCGGGAGCAGTTCTTC. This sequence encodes CASSPSQGGREQFF.